This is a list of T cell receptor beta chains from one sample in a study of blood T cell repertoires in COVID-19. Only in-frame clones appear in the TCRdb table, and some are missing; sequencing was by immunoSEQ multiplex PCR. The sample lists over 200,000 clones, less than 85% seen once, with about 1.7% in the top ten. What was sequenced was PBMCs or T cells enriched from blood (not recorded which). Receptors originate from a man aged 60-69 years who had recovered from COVID-19. CDR3s include the opening cysteine and the closing phenylalanine or tryptophan. A D gene is named only where the DNA matches it firmly. Some rows mark clone size as missing; the rest say once, few, many or name a class of expanded clone.

j_call d_call v_call clone_size cdr3_aa cdr3_nt
TRBJ1-1 . TRBV7-9 . CASSLEERGFTEAFF TGTGCCAGCAGCTTAGAGGAAAGGGGCTTCACTGAAGCTTTCTTT
TRBJ1-1 . TRBV4-3 . CASSHSRGGGTEAFF TGCGCCAGCAGCCACAGCAGGGGCGGCGGCACTGAAGCTTTCTTT
TRBJ1-1 . TRBV6-5 few CASSYSIQGNTEAFF TGTGCCAGCAGTTACTCGATCCAGGGGAATACTGAAGCTTTCTTT
TRBJ1-1 . TRBV11-3 . CASSYNRNTEAFF TGTGCCAGCAGCTATAACAGAAACACTGAAGCTTTCTTT
TRBJ2-7 TRBD1 TRBV27 many CASSFRTGVYEQYF TGTGCCAGCAGTTTCCGGACAGGCGTCTACGAGCAGTACTTC
TRBJ2-1 . TRBV11-2 few CASSLDRQNNEQFF TGTGCCAGCAGCTTAGATAGACAGAACAATGAGCAGTTCTTC
TRBJ1-5 TRBD1 TRBV7-8 once CASSGQANQPQHF TGTGCCAGCAGCGGACAGGCAAATCAGCCCCAGCATTTT
TRBJ1-2 . TRBV19 . CASSIPGGSPYGYTF TGTGCCAGTAGTATACCGGGAGGCAGTCCCTATGGCTACACCTTC
TRBJ2-5 TRBD2 TRBV4-3 . CASSPGTSGAGETQYF TGCGCCAGCAGCCCCGGGACTAGCGGGGCGGGAGAGACCCAGTACTTC
TRBJ2-2 . TRBV7-6 . CASSFRQANTGELFF TGTGCCAGCAGCTTTAGGCAGGCGAACACCGGGGAGCTGTTTTTT
TRBJ1-2 . TRBV5-1 . CASTLGDNYGYTF TGCGCCAGCACCCTAGGGGATAACTATGGCTACACCTTC
TRBJ1-3 . TRBV7-2 . CASSLSSGNTIYF TGTGCCAGCAGCTTGAGCTCTGGAAACACCATATATTTT
TRBJ2-5 . TRBV19 few CASSIASRGGNQETQYF TGTGCCAGTAGTATAGCATCAAGGGGCGGAAACCAAGAGACCCAGTACTTC
TRBJ1-6 . TRBV3-1/TRBV3-2 . CASQQGGNSPLHF TGTGCCAGCCAGCAGGGAGGAAATTCACCCCTCCACTTT
TRBJ2-7 TRBD1 TRBV5-1 . CASSSTGGSSYEQYF TGCGCCAGCAGCTCGACAGGGGGGAGCTCCTACGAGCAGTACTTC
TRBJ1-1 . TRBV7-9 . CASSSGDRVLSGSEAFF TGTGCCAGCAGCTCAGGGGACCGAGTTCTGAGCGGGAGTGAAGCTTTCTTT
TRBJ2-3 TRBD2 TRBV24-1 . CATSDGLAGDTQYF TGTGCCACCAGTGATGGACTAGCGGGGGATACGCAGTATTTT
TRBJ1-1 . TRBV3-1/TRBV3-2 . CASSQDRQMNTEAFF TGTGCCAGCAGCCAAGATAGACAGATGAACACTGAAGCTTTCTTT
TRBJ2-1 TRBD2 TRBV7-9 . CASSLEGTRNNEQFF TGTGCCAGCAGCTTAGAGGGGACTAGAAACAATGAGCAGTTCTTC
TRBJ1-6 TRBD1 TRBV5-1 once CASSRDRGNSPLHF TGCGCCAGCAGTCGGGACAGGGGTAATTCACCCCTCCACTTT
TRBJ1-1 TRBD1 TRBV4-2 . CASSQVGTQGARDEAFF TGTGCCAGCAGCCAAGTGGGAACCCAGGGGGCGAGGGATGAAGCTTTCTTT
TRBJ2-7 . TRBV11-2 . CASSLERTVNYEQYF TGTGCCAGCAGCTTAGAGAGGACAGTCAACTACGAGCAGTACTTC
TRBJ2-3 . TRBV7-2 . CASSLDLPEGDTQYF TGTGCCAGCAGCTTAGACCTCCCTGAGGGAGATACGCAGTATTTT
TRBJ2-2 . TRBV7-9 once CASSLWNSTGELFF TGTGCCAGCAGCTTATGGAACAGCACCGGGGAGCTGTTTTTT
TRBJ2-7 TRBD2 TRBV28 . CASSFQREIYEQYF TGTGCCAGCAGTTTCCAGCGGGAAATCTACGAGCAGTACTTC
TRBJ1-3 TRBD1 TRBV4-3 . CASSQATGVNTIYF TGCGCCAGCAGCCAAGCCACAGGGGTCAACACCATATATTTT
TRBJ1-3 . TRBV20-1 . CSASLPGGNTIYF TGCAGTGCTAGTCTGCCAGGGGGAAACACCATATATTTT
TRBJ2-7 TRBD1 TRBV10-3 . CAISESRGLEQYF TGTGCCATCAGTGAGTCTAGGGGGCTCGAGCAGTACTTC
TRBJ1-2 TRBD1 TRBV5-1 . CASSFLVSGQGFAF TGCGCCAGCAGCTTTTTAGTATCAGGACAGGGTTTCGCGTTC
TRBJ1-2 . TRBV4-3 . CASSRKQGIGGYTF TGCGCCAGCAGCCGCAAACAGGGTATTGGTGGCTACACCTTC
TRBJ2-2 TRBD1 TRBV18 . CASSPPTGTGELFF TGTGCCAGCTCACCCCCGACAGGGACCGGGGAGCTGTTTTTT
TRBJ1-3 . TRBV3-1/TRBV3-2 . CASSQDRGSGNTIYF TGTGCCAGCAGCCAAGACAGGGGAAGTGGAAACACCATATATTTT
TRBJ1-5 TRBD1 TRBV12-3/TRBV12-4 . CASRGGGRQPQHF TGTGCCAGTAGAGGAGGGGGCCGACAGCCCCAGCATTTT
TRBJ2-7 . TRBV7-6 . CASSPGFLGASYEQYF TGTGCCAGCAGCCCGGGGTTCTTGGGGGCCTCCTACGAGCAGTACTTC
TRBJ1-4 . TRBV19 . CASSISGALQGQLFF TGTGCCAGTAGTATTAGCGGGGCGCTGCAAGGTCAACTGTTTTTT
TRBJ2-5 . TRBV3-1/TRBV3-2 . CASSQDSTQETQYF TGTGCCAGCAGCCAAGATAGCACCCAAGAGACCCAGTACTTC
TRBJ1-1 . TRBV20-1 . CSAPLRTEAFF TGCAGTGCGCCGTTGAGAACTGAAGCTTTCTTT
TRBJ1-5 TRBD1 TRBV24-1 . CATSDVAGGGIGNQPQHF TGTGCCACCAGTGACGTTGCAGGGGGCGGGATCGGCAATCAGCCCCAGCATTTT
TRBJ2-3 TRBD1 TRBV7-2 . CASSPDRGWTDTQYF TGTGCCAGCAGCCCAGACAGGGGATGGACAGATACGCAGTATTTT
TRBJ2-6 . TRBV19 . CASSIPGPGANVLTF TGTGCCAGTAGTATACCGGGTCCTGGGGCCAACGTCCTGACTTTC
TRBJ1-2 . TRBV19 . CASSPQKINYGYTF TGTGCCAGTAGTCCCCAGAAAATTAACTATGGCTACACCTTC
TRBJ1-2 . TRBV6-5 . CASSYSTAGSYGYTF TGTGCCAGCAGTTACTCGACCGCAGGAAGCTATGGCTACACCTTC
TRBJ2-7 . TRBV5-1 once CASSLVVGTIKFDEQYF TGCGCCAGCAGCTTAGTGGTGGGGACAATAAAATTTGACGAGCAGTACTTC
TRBJ1-4 . TRBV4-3 . CASSPTGTNEKLFF TGCGCCAGCAGCCCGACGGGAACTAATGAAAAACTGTTTTTT
TRBJ2-1 TRBD1 TRBV30 . CAWSAAGQGAYNEQFF TGTGCCTGGAGTGCCGCCGGACAGGGTGCCTACAATGAGCAGTTCTTC
TRBJ1-1 . TRBV6-5 . CASSQRRETEAFF TGTGCCAGCAGTCAGCGTAGGGAGACTGAAGCTTTCTTT
TRBJ1-1 TRBD1 TRBV7-2 . CASSFTGGRRSNTEAFF TGTGCCAGCAGCTTTACAGGGGGTAGGAGGTCAAACACTGAAGCTTTCTTT
TRBJ2-1 . TRBV19 . CASSIGQSSYNEQFF TGTGCCAGTAGTATTGGGCAGAGCTCCTACAATGAGCAGTTCTTC
TRBJ2-1 . TRBV6-5 . CASSYAGIRFF TGTGCCAGCAGTTACGCGGGAATTCGGTTCTTC
TRBJ1-1 . TRBV18 . CASSPWGAGTEAFF TGTGCCAGCTCACCGTGGGGAGCGGGGACTGAAGCTTTCTTT
TRBJ2-5 TRBD1 TRBV7-2 . CASSLATGQGVMTQYF TGTGCCAGCAGCTTAGCGACGGGACAGGGGGTGATGACCCAGTACTTC
TRBJ2-7 . TRBV21-1 . CASSKEGQGSSYEQYF TGTGCCAGCAGCAAAGAGGGTCAGGGCAGCTCCTACGAGCAGTACTTC
TRBJ2-1 . TRBV7-9 . CASSFGSEQFF TGTGCCAGCAGCTTCGGGAGTGAGCAGTTCTTC
TRBJ1-5 TRBD1 TRBV5-5 . CASSLMGQPNQPQHF TGTGCCAGCAGCTTGATGGGACAGCCCAATCAGCCCCAGCATTTT
TRBJ1-2 TRBD1 TRBV7-3 . CASSTRTGDGYTF TGTGCCAGCAGCACCCGGACAGGGGATGGCTACACCTTC
TRBJ2-3 TRBD2 TRBV3-1/TRBV3-2 . CASSRTLAGGTSSTDTQYF TGTGCCAGCAGCCGGACCCTAGCGGGGGGAACAAGTAGCACAGATACGCAGTATTTT
TRBJ1-2 . TRBV18 . CASSRTGGYGYTF TGTGCCAGCTCACGCACGGGGGGCTATGGCTACACCTTC